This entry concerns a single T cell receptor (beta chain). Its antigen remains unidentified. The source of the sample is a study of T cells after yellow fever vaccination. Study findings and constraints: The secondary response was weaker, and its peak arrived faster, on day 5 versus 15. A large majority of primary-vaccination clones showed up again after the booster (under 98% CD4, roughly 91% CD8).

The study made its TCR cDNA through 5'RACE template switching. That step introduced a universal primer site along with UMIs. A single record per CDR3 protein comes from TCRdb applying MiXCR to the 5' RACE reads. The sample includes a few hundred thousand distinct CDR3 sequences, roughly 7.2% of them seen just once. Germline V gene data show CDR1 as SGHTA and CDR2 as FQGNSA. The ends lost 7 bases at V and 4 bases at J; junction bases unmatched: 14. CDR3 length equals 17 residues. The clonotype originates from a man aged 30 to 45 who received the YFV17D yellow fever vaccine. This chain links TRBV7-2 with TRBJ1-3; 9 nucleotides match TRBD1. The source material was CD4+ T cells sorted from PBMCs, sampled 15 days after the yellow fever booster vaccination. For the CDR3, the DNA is TGTGCCAGCACCACATCCCCGGGACAGGGAGCAGGAAACACCATATATTTT. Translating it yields CASTTSPGQGAGNTIYF.